This T cell receptor beta chain comes out of a study of shared clonotypes between healthy human individuals. Repertoires were generated with immunoSEQ multiplex PCR, while TCRdb's copy carries only in-frame clones and drops some. In the table there are about 1 million clones, more than 60% of which are singletons. This receptor was identified in a man between 18 and 35 years old in good health. Sequenced input: memory CD4+ T cells sorted from blood. Subset given: CD45RA-negative fraction.

CDR3 DNA sequence: TGTGCCAGCACCCCCCCGGGCCCCACTAACTATGGCTACACCTTC. This sequence encodes CASTPPGPTNYGYTF. J is TRBJ1-2 and V is TRBV18; D remains ambiguous. With 8 bases removed from V and 0 bases from J, the gap between germline ends came to 16 bases. The CDR3 covers 15 residues. The V gene's germline CDR1 is KGHSH and CDR2 LQKENI.